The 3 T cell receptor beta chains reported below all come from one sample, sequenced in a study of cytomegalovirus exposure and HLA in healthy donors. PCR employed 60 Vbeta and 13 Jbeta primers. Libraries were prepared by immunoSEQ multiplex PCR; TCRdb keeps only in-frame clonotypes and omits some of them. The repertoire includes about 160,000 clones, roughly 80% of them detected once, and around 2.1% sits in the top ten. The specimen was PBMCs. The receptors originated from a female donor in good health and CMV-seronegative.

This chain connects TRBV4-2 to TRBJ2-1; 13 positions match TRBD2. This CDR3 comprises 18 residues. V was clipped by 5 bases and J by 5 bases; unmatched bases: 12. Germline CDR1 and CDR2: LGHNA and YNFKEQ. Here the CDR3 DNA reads TGTGCCAGCAGCTATCTAGGACTAGCGGGAGTAAAGGACAATGAGCAGTTCTTC. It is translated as CASSYLGLAGVKDNEQFF.

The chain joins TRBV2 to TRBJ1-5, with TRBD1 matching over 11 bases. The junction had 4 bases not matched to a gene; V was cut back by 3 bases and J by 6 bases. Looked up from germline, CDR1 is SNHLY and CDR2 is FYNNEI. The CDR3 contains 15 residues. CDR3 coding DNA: TGTGCCAGCAGTGACGGACAGGGGGCAATTCAGCCCCAGCATTTT. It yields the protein CASSDGQGAIQPQHF.

This CDR3 reads CASSLLPRTADTEAFF. Here the CDR3 DNA reads TGCGCCAGCAGCCTATTACCGAGGACAGCGGACACTGAAGCTTTCTTT. The genes are TRBV5-1 and TRBJ1-1; a weak D match, TRBD1 (6 bases). Germline CDR1 SGHRS, CDR2 YFSETQ. Between the trimmed V and J ends, which lost 4 bases and 3 bases, there was a span of 19 bases. The length of the CDR3 is 16 residues.